This section outlines one T cell receptor beta chain sequence together with its context. The antigen it binds to is not known. No much larger clonotype is one base removed from it; base qualities were not supplied. V and J lose 7 bases and 2 bases, and a span of 12 bases separates them. Via the germline V gene, CDR1 is MDHEN and CDR2 SYDVKM. Measured from the cysteine to the phenylalanine, the CDR3 is 13 residues long. Here the CDR3 DNA is all that survives: 39 bases in frame from base 1. The source of the sample is a study of CD8 T cells in ankylosing spondylitis (dated by TCRdb to 2015 to 2018). Regarding the research as a whole: To find TCR variants linked to disease, the study profiled T cell receptor beta repertoires in ankylosing spondylitis patients and healthy donors. Samples of peripheral blood were taken, and for ankylosing spondylitis patients, synovial fluid was collected as well. The full study cohort was made up of about 24 ankylosing spondylitis patients and 108 healthy donors.

Sequencing was performed on an Illumina HiSeq 2500. TCR beta libraries were prepared by quantitative 5'-RACE with molecular barcodes. The authors' pipeline ran thus. A new computational method, built on a probabilistic model of VDJ rearrangement, was used to identify disease-linked TCR variants. The public reads were run again by TCRdb, first through fastp at Q25 and then through MiXCR, and only productive beta chains were kept. Under each unique CDR3 protein, matching rows form one entry showing the most common genes and DNA. For this entry, the V and J calls and clone size follow TCRdb and not the study's own pipeline. The sample includes under 950,000 distinct CDR3 sequences, with 15% to 20% observed a single time. Under 20% of the sample goes to the ten largest clones. Overall study outcomes, separate from this receptor: The disease-linked clones showed a CD8+ phenotype and occurred at relatively low frequencies in peripheral blood. Some motif variants had previously been reported in the synovial fluid and blood of reactive arthritis patients, which suggests shared mechanisms of disease initiation. The disease-linked clones were reported to be significantly enriched in matched synovial fluid samples from ankylosing spondylitis patients. A TCR beta motif of 8 or 9 highly homologous amino acid variants appeared characteristic of blood from ankylosing spondylitis patients.

The sample consisted of blood, either unsorted or a sorted T cell fraction (not recorded which). The receptor comes from a male donor with ankylosing spondylitis. The sequence joins TRBV28 to TRBJ2-7; the D gene cannot be resolved reliably. The CDR3 is CASTRVQTYEQYF. The DNA sequence follows: TGTGCCAGCACCCGCGTTCAAACCTACGAGCAGTACTTC.